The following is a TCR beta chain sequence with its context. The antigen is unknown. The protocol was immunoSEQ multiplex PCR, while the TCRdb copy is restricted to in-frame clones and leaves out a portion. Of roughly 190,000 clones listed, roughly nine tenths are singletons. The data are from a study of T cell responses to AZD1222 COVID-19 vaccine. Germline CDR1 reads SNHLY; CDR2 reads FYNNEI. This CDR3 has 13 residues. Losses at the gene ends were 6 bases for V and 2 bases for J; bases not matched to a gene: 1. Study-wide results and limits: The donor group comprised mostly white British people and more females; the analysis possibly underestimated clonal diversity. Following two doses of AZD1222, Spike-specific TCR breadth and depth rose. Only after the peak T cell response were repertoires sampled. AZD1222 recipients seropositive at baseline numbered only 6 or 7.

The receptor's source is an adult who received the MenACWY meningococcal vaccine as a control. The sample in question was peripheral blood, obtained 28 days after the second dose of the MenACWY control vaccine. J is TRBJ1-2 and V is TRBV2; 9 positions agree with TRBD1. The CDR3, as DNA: TGTGCCAGCAGCGGGACAGGGAACTATGGCTACACCTTC. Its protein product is CASSGTGNYGYTF.